This T cell receptor beta chain is drawn from a study of blood T cell repertoires in COVID-19. The CDR3 runs 11 residues. V was pared by 5 bases and J by 4 bases, with 8 bases between. Germline CDR1 and CDR2: DFQATT and SNEGSKA (reference sequence). Profiled with immunoSEQ multiplex PCR; TCRdb holds only in-frame clones, not every one. This table holds roughly 63,000 clones, 80% to 90% found once. Sequencing was performed on peripheral blood. V and J are TRBV20-1 and TRBJ2-5; D gene unclear. This receptor was obtained from a man in his fifties with acute or convalescent COVID-19. CDR3 coding DNA: TGCAGTGCTGGCTTTATAGAGACCCAGTACTTC. This codes for CSAGFIETQYF.